The present TCR beta chain was sequenced within a study of CD8 T cells in Susac syndrome. After extraction with the RNeasy kit, roughly 0.5 to 1 ug of the RNA was reverse transcribed using random hexamers. TCRdb re-derived calls from the immunoSEQ multiplex PCR reads in MiXCR, one entry per CDR3 protein. The sample includes a few hundred thousand distinct CDR3 sequences, 92% of them seen just once. The CD8+ and CD4+ T cells were isolated magnetically using a negative isolation approach, whereas the TEMRA cells were enriched by FACS. Germline V CDR1 and CDR2: MGHRA, YSYEKL. V was pared by 3 bases and J by 4 bases, with 11 bases of the junction left unmatched. CDR3 length equals 17 residues.

The source material was CD4+ T cells from PBMCs. This chain connects TRBV4-1 to TRBJ2-1; TRBD2 aligns across 8 bases. This clonotype originated in a human donor with multiple sclerosis. The CDR3 coding sequence is TGCGCCAGCAGCCACCTATTAGCGGGGCTCGGGTACAATGAGCAGTTCTTC. It is translated as CASSHLLAGLGYNEQFF.